Each of the 27 T cell receptor beta chains below was sequenced from the same sample in a study of T cell responses to AZD1222 COVID-19 vaccine (dated by TCRdb to about 2021). What the time point label conveys for this sample: baseline before first vaccination. The library was prepared using the immunoSEQ multiplex PCR assay. In TCRdb, the immuneACCESS table is reduced to in-frame sequences with V and J assigned. These tables do not hold every clone; where another copy was compared, an unresolved V gene accounts for under half, and the others remain unexplained. This sample comprises about 120,000 clones, approximately 91% of them detected only once. Clones ranked in the top ten supply roughly 4.7% of the sample. The starting material was peripheral blood, obtained on day 0 of AZD1222 vaccination. Source of these receptors: an adult in good health.

The chain employs TRBV14 and TRBJ1-2, with TRBD1 identical over 9 bases. V lost 5 bases to trimming and J lost 6 bases; unmatched junction nucleotides: 10. Germline V gene lookup returns CDR1 SGHDN and CDR2 FVKESK. There are 15 residues in the CDR3. The CDR3 coding sequence is TGTGCCAGCAGCTCAACCGGGACAGGGAACAATGGCTACACCTTC. Protein: CASSSTGTGNNGYTF.

This clone was counted a few times. The rearrangement uses TRBV19 and TRBJ1-1, with unresolved D. The CDR3 contains 17 residues. Trimming shortened V by 2 bases and J by 5 bases, and 21 bases separated the two germline ends. Germline loops: CDR1 LNHDA, CDR2 SQIVND (reference sequence). In DNA, the CDR3 is TGTGCCAGTAGTATATCCGGCGTGGGAGTAGGGCGTACTGAAGCTTTCTTT. Translated: CASSISGVGVGRTEAFF.

The V call is TRBV6-5, the J call TRBJ2-7, with 8 bases matching TRBD1. J lost 7 bases, V lost 4 bases, and 9 bases had no gene match. Germline V gene lookup returns CDR1 MNHEY and CDR2 SVGAGI. This CDR3 comprises 14 residues. CDR3 amino acids: CASSSRTGTREQYF. The CDR3 nucleotides are TGTGCCAGCAGTTCTCGGACAGGGACGAGGGAGCAGTACTTC.

This chain links TRBV28 with TRBJ2-7, with D tentatively TRBD1 or TRBD2 (5 bases each). CDR1 is MDHEN, CDR2 SYDVKM, per germline. The CDR3 extends over 15 amino acids. Trimming pared 6 bases from V and 0 bases from J, leaving 15 bases between. As DNA, the CDR3 is TGTGCCAGCAGGGTTGGGGGATCCAGCTCCTACGAGCAGTACTTC. Protein sequence: CASRVGGSSSYEQYF. The full variable domain, completed using reference TRBV28 and TRBJ2-7, is DVKVTQSSRYLVKRTGEKVFLECVQDMDHENMFWYRQDPGLGLRLIYFSYDVKMKEKGDIPEGYSVSREKKERFSLILESASTNQTSMYLCASRVGGSSSYEQYFGPGTRLTVT.

This chain joins TRBV19 and TRBJ1-5; D gene ambiguous. CDR3 length equals 15 residues. The V gene lost 5 bases and the J gene lost 6 bases, with 17 bases spanning the gap. Germline V gene data show CDR1 as LNHDA and CDR2 as SQIVND (reference sequence). CDR3 sequence: CASSPRRTQSQPQHF. The CDR3 coding sequence is TGTGCCAGTAGTCCCAGGAGGACCCAGAGTCAGCCCCAGCATTTT.

This chain joins TRBV19 and TRBJ2-7, with a weak D call TRBD2 (7 bases). The CDR3 has 14 amino acids. Trimming took off 5 bases at V and 2 bases at J, with 13 bases between the two ends. Germline V gene data show CDR1 as LNHDA and CDR2 as SQIVND (reference sequence). CDR3 bases: TGTGCCAGTAGTTGGGGGGGCCAAACCTACGAGCAGTACTTC. Its protein is CASSWGGQTYEQYF.

The chain combines TRBV5-4 with TRBJ2-1; D gene uncertain. Germline CDR1 SGHNT, CDR2 YYREEE (reference sequence). The CDR3 spans 16 residues. V was clipped by 5 bases and J by 4 bases, with 19 bases between them. The CDR3 region has the DNA TGTGCCAGCAGTACCGAAGGTGGCAGGAGATACAATGAGCAGTTCTTC. Amino acids: CASSTEGGRRYNEQFF.

This clone was picked up one time. The chain has TRBV4-1 and TRBJ1-4; a weak D match, TRBD1 (5 bases). Trimming removed 1 base from V and 8 bases from J, with 14 bases in between. Looked up from germline, CDR1 is MGHRA and CDR2 is YSYEKL. The length of the CDR3 is 15 residues. The CDR3 region is CASSQGPQRGEKLFF. Written as DNA, the CDR3 is TGCGCCAGCAGCCAAGGACCACAGCGGGGGGAAAAACTGTTTTTT.

This chain uses TRBV7-2 with TRBJ2-7; a possible D gene is TRBD1 (6 bases). The CDR3 has 12 amino acids. Germline V lookup: CDR1 SGHTA, CDR2 FQGNSA. V was cut by 3 bases and J by 4 bases, with 7 bases left in between. The CDR3 nucleotides read TGTGCCAGCAGCTTCCAGGGGTACGAGCAGTACTTC. It specifies CASSFQGYEQYF.

The V call is TRBV10-3, the J call TRBJ1-3; D gene unclear. V was clipped by 8 bases and J by 1 base, with 12 bases between them. Germline loops: CDR1 ENHRY, CDR2 SYGVKD. The CDR3 totals 14 residues. CDR3 protein: CAIARQASGNTIYF. The DNA of the CDR3 is TGTGCCATCGCCCGGCAGGCGTCTGGAAACACCATATATTTT.

This chain joins TRBV28 and TRBJ2-7, with TRBD2 identical over 7 bases. The V gene end was trimmed by 2 bases and the J gene end by 2 bases; junction bases not matched to a gene: 9. CDR3 size: 16 residues. Germline-derived CDR1 and CDR2 are MDHEN and SYDVKM. The CDR3 DNA reads as TGTGCCAGCAGTTTAGGGAGGGGACCCATTACCTACGAGCAGTACTTC. It specifies CASSLGRGPITYEQYF.

Only one count was recorded for this clone. The chain couples TRBV11-2 to TRBJ2-1; no firm D call. The CDR3 spans 15 residues. Per germline, CDR1 SGHAT and CDR2 FQNNGV. With 0 bases removed from V and 4 bases from J, the gap between germline ends came to 10 bases. The CDR3 protein is CASSLERTFYNEQFF. In nucleotides, the CDR3 is TGTGCCAGCAGCTTAGAACGGACCTTTTACAATGAGCAGTTCTTC.

The J gene is TRBJ2-7, the V gene TRBV5-5, with 7 bases aligning to TRBD1. V shed 0 bases and J 10 bases; nucleotides not matched to a gene: 13. Germline V CDR1 and CDR2: SGHKS, YYEKEE (reference sequence). This CDR3 has 15 amino acids. The CDR3 DNA follows: TGTGCCAGCAGCTTGGTATCAGGTGACAGGGTTTCCCAGTACTTC. Translation: CASSLVSGDRVSQYF. Supplemented by reference TRBV5-5 and TRBJ2-7, the full variable domain reads DAGVTQSPTHLIKTRGQQVTLRCSPISGHKSVSWYQQVLGQGPQFIFQYYEKEERGRGNFPDRFSARQFPNYSSELNVNALLLGDSALYLCASSLVSGDRVSQYFGPGTRLTVT.

The chain couples TRBV4-1 to TRBJ1-3; D remains unclear. V shed 0 bases and J shed 2 bases, with 8 bases lying between them. The germline gives CDR1 MGHRA, CDR2 YSYEKL. The CDR3 sequence is 15 residues long. As DNA, the CDR3 is TGCGCCAGCAGCCAAGAACCGCAGGCTGGAAACACCATATATTTT. This sequence encodes CASSQEPQAGNTIYF.

This chain links TRBV29-1 with TRBJ2-3; the match to TRBD1 covers 8 bases. Germline trimming cut 4 bases from V and 6 bases from J; bases unmatched to any gene: 3. This CDR3 has 12 residues. Germline V gives CDR1 SQVTM, CDR2 ANQGSEA. CDR3 in DNA: TGCAGCGTTGCACAGGGGGTGGATACGCAGTATTTT. Amino acid sequence: CSVAQGVDTQYF.

CDR3 amino acids: CASSDRSSYEQYF. The CDR3, as DNA: TGTGCCAGCAGTGACAGGAGCTCCTACGAGCAGTACTTC. The genes are TRBV2 and TRBJ2-7; D unclear. The germline V gene has CDR1 SNHLY and CDR2 FYNNEI. The CDR3 consists of 13 residues. The V end lost 3 bases, the J end lost 0 bases, and 6 bases lay between the germline ends. Full variable domain (missing parts from reference TRBV2 and TRBJ2-7): EPEVTQTPSHQVTQMGQEVILRCVPISNHLYFYWYRQILGQKVEFLVSFYNNEISEKSEIFDDQFSVERPDGSNFTLKIRSTKLEDSAMYFCASSDRSSYEQYFGPGTRLTVT.

The chain is built from TRBV15 and TRBJ2-3; 8 bases are shared with TRBD2. The CDR3 runs 17 residues. V lost 1 base and J lost 0; bases outside the gene matches: 6. CDR1 and CDR2 (germline): LNHNV, YYDKDF (reference sequence). DNA of the CDR3: TGTGCCACCAGCAGAGGAAATTCGGGGGGGAGCACAGATACGCAGTATTTT. It specifies CATSRGNSGGSTDTQYF.

The rearrangement uses TRBV29-1 and TRBJ1-4; no firm D call. V was pared by 0 bases and J by 8 bases, with 10 bases between. CDR3 length equals 13 residues. Germline CDR1 SQVTM, CDR2 ANQGSEA. The CDR3 coding sequence is TGCAGCGTTGAAGATCCTGTGGCCGAAAAACTGTTTTTT. It codes for CSVEDPVAEKLFF.

The chain employs TRBV27 and TRBJ2-3; D is ambiguous. This CDR3 has 12 residues. The ends were cut back, 5 bases at V and 2 bases at J, with 5 bases in the middle. CDR1 and CDR2 from the germline V gene are MNHEY and SMNVEV (reference sequence). As DNA, the CDR3 is TGTGCCAGCAGTCGCGTCACAGATACGCAGTATTTT. Its translation: CASSRVTDTQYF.

This rearrangement joins TRBV7-2 to TRBJ2-7, with 10 bases lining up with TRBD2. This CDR3 is built from 15 residues. In germline, CDR1 is SGHTA, CDR2 FQGNSA. Trimming at V came to 0 bases and at J to 5 bases, leaving 4 bases not matched to a gene. The CDR3 DNA reads TGTGCCAGCAGCTTAGCGTCGCTAGCGGGGGACGAGCAGTACTTC. The encoded protein is CASSLASLAGDEQYF.

The rearrangement joins TRBV6-5 to TRBJ1-2, with 9 positions matching TRBD1. The CDR3 contains 15 residues. Germline values: CDR1 MNHEY, CDR2 SVGAGI. J was trimmed by 7 bases and V by 2 bases; bases with no gene match: 8. CDR3 amino acids: CASSYGGQGISGYTF. As DNA, the CDR3 is TGTGCCAGCAGTTACGGGGGACAGGGTATAAGTGGCTACACCTTC.

V usage is TRBV5-1 and J usage is TRBJ1-1; D not resolved. This CDR3 has 11 amino acids. Germline loops: CDR1 SGHRS, CDR2 YFSETQ. V lost 7 bases and J 1 base, leaving 5 bases between the germline ends. The CDR3 region is CASYTNTEAFF. Written as DNA, the CDR3 is TGCGCCAGCTACACGAACACTGAAGCTTTCTTT.

V and J are TRBV21-1 and TRBJ1-6; TRBD1 is taken as the D call from the table, unchecked against the DNA. TRBV21-1 is tagged as a pseudogene. The CDR3 has 19 amino acids. The CDR3 DNA sequence: TGTGCCAGCAGCAAGCCTTTGACAGGACGGAGCTCCTATAATTCACCCCTCCACTTT. Amino acids: CASSKPLTGRSSYNSPLHF.

This chain links TRBV7-9 with TRBJ2-3; TRBD2 is a possible D gene (5 bases). The CDR3 is made up of 17 amino acids. CDR1 and CDR2 (germline): SEHNR, FQNEAQ (reference sequence). V lost 2 bases to trimming and J lost 1 base, with 16 bases between them. CDR3 protein: CASSLRGQRQGTDTQYF. For the CDR3, the DNA is TGTGCCAGCAGCTTAAGAGGGCAGCGGCAAGGCACAGATACGCAGTATTTT.

This clone was found once. This rearrangement joins TRBV29-1 to TRBJ1-5; a possible D gene is TRBD1 (5 bases). Germline V gene sequence: CDR1 SQVTM, CDR2 ANQGSEA. V dropped 7 bases and J dropped 0 bases, with 10 bases sitting between them. The CDR3 runs to 13 residues. The CDR3 DNA is TGCAGCGCTGTGACAGATAGCAATCAGCCCCAGCATTTT. This codes for CSAVTDSNQPQHF.

This chain joins TRBV13 and TRBJ1-1; D gene uncertain. Looked up from germline, CDR1 is PRHDT and CDR2 is FYEKMQ (reference sequence). V dropped 6 bases and J dropped 3 bases, with 8 bases sitting between them. The CDR3 is made up of 12 amino acids. The CDR3 nucleotides read TGTGCCAGCAGGGAATCCGACACTGAAGCTTTCTTT. Amino acid sequence: CASRESDTEAFF.

The chain links TRBV14 to TRBJ1-2; no clear D. Germline lookup yields CDR1 SGHDN and CDR2 FVKESK. V lost 1 base and J lost 7, with 10 bases in between. This CDR3 has 13 residues. CDR3 nucleotide sequence: TGTGCCAGCAGCCAAGGGCGGAGGGCTGGCTACACCTTC. Translating gives CASSQGRRAGYTF.